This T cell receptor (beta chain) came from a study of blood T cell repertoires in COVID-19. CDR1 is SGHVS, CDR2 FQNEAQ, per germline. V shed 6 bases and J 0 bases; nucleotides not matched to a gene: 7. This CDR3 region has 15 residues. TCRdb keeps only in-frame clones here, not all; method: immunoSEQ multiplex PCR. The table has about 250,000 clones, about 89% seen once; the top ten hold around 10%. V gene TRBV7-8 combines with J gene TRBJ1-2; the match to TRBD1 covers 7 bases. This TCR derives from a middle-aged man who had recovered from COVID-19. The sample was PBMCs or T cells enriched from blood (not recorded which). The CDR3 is CASRPGTDANYGYTF. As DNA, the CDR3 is TGTGCCAGCAGGCCCGGGACAGACGCTAACTATGGCTACACCTTC.